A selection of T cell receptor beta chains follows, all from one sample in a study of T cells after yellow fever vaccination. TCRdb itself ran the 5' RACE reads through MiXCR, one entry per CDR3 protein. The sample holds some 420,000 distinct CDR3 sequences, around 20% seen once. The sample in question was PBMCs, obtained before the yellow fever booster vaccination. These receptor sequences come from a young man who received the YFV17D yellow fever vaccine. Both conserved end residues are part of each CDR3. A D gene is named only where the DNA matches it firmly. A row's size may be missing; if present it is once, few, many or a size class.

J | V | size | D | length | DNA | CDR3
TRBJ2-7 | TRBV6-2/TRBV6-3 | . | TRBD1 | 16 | TGTGCCAGCAGCCGGACAGGCCACGCTAGCTCCTACGAGCAGTACTTC | CASSRTGHASSYEQYF
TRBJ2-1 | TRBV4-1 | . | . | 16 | TGCGCCAGCAGCCAAGACGCTGGAAGCTCCTACAATGAGCAGTTCTTC | CASSQDAGSSYNEQFF
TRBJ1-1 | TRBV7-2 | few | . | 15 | TGTGCCAGCAGCTTGGATCCAGGATTTCTCACTGAAGCTTTCTTT | CASSLDPGFLTEAFF
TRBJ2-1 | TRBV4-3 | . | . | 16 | TGCGCCAGCAGCCCAGGAGGCCAGGGTCCCTACAATGAGCAGTTCTTC | CASSPGGQGPYNEQFF
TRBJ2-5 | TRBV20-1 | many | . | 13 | TGCAGTGCTAGATCTCCCTCGGGAGTGACCCAGTACTTC | CSARSPSGVTQYF
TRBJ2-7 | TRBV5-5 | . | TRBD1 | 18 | TGTGCCAGCAGCTCACCGGGGACTTCTTGGGACAGGGGCAACGAGCAGTACTTC | CASSSPGTSWDRGNEQYF
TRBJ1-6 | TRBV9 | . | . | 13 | TGTGCCAGCAGCGTAGACTCAAATTCACCCCTCCACTTT | CASSVDSNSPLHF
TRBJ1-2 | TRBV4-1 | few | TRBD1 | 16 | TGCGCCAGCAGCCAAGATTTCCGACAGGGGGCCCATGGCTACACCTTC | CASSQDFRQGAHGYTF
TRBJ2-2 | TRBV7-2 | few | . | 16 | TGTGCCAGCAGGTCTTTCGGGGGACCAAACACCGGGGAGCTGTTTTTT | CASRSFGGPNTGELFF
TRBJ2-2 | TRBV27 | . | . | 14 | TGTGCCAGCAGTTCGCCAGGGTCCACCGGGGAGCTGTTTTTT | CASSSPGSTGELFF
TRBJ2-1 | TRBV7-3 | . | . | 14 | TGTGCCAGCAGCTTTGGCGCCAGGGACAATGAGCAGTTCTTC | CASSFGARDNEQFF
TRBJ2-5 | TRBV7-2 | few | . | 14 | TGTGCCAGCAGCCCACAAGGGTTCCAAGAGACCCAGTACTTC | CASSPQGFQETQYF
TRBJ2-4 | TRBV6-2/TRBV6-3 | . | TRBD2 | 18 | TGTGCCAGCAGTTACTCGTGGAGCCAGCGGGGGGCGAAAAACATTCAGTACTTC | CASSYSWSQRGAKNIQYF
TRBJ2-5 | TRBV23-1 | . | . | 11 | TGCGCCAGCACCGGGTGGGAGACCCAGTACTTC | CASTGWETQYF
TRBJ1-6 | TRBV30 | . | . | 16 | TGTGCCTGGAAAATCGCGGGGTTTAATTATAATTCACCCCTCCACTTT | CAWKIAGFNYNSPLHF
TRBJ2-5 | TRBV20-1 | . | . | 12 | TGCAGTGCCTATAAGCCACAAGAGACCCAGTACTTC | CSAYKPQETQYF
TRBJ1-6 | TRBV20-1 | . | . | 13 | TGCAGTGCTAGAGATCCGAGGGGGGGTCCCCTCCACTTT | CSARDPRGGPLHF
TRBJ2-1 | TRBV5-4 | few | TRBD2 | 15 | TGTGCCAGCAGCTTTAGCGGGGGCGCCGACAATGAGCAGTTCTTC | CASSFSGGADNEQFF
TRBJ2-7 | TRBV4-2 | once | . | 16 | TGTGCCAGCAGCCAAGAGCAAAACAGTGGCTCCTACGAGCAGTACTTC | CASSQEQNSGSYEQYF
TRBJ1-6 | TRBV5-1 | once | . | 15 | TGCGCCAGCAGCTTAGTGCCGGCTGATAATTCACCCCTCCACTTT | CASSLVPADNSPLHF
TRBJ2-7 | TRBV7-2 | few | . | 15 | TGTGCCAGCAGCCAAAACTCCCGGGGTCCCTACGAGCAGTACTTC | CASSQNSRGPYEQYF
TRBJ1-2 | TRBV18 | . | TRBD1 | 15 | TGTGCCAGCTCACCACAGACAGGGATTAACTATGGCTACACCTTC | CASSPQTGINYGYTF
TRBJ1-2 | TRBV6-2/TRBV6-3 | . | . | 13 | TGTGCCAGCAGTTCAAGTCAAGGGACTGGCTACACCTTC | CASSSSQGTGYTF
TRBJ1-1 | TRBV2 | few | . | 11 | TGTGCCAGTATTGTGACAGGTCCCGCTTTCTTT | CASIVTGPAFF
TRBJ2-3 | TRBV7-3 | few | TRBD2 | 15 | TGTGCCAGCAGCTTTGGGGCTAGCGGTGGGGATACGCAGTATTTT | CASSFGASGGDTQYF
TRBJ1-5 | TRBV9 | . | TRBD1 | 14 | TGTGCCAGCAGCGCGACAGGGAGCAATCAGCCCCAGCATTTT | CASSATGSNQPQHF
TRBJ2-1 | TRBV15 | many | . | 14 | TGTGCCACCAGCAGAGATCCAGGGTCGAATGAGCAGTTCTTC | CATSRDPGSNEQFF
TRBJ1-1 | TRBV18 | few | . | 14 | TGTGCCAGCTCACCGCGGCAGGAAGGCACTGAAGCTTTCTTT | CASSPRQEGTEAFF
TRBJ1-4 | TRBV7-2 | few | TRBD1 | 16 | TGTGCCAGCAGCCGTTTTCCGGGACAGAATAATGAAAAACTGTTTTTT | CASSRFPGQNNEKLFF
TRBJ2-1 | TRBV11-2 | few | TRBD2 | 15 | TGTGCCAGCAGCGTACTAGCGGGGGGGATCAATGAGCAGTTCTTC | CASSVLAGGINEQFF
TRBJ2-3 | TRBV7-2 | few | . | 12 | TGTGCCAGCAGCCTGGCCGTTAATACGCAGTATTTT | CASSLAVNTQYF
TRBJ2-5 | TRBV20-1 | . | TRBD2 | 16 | TGCAGTGCTCCTCCCGACTGGGCGGGGGGGGAGGAGACCCAGTACTTC | CSAPPDWAGGEETQYF
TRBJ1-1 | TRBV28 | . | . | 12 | TGTGCCAGCAGCCAAGGGGGGAGAGGCGCTTTCTTT | CASSQGGRGAFF
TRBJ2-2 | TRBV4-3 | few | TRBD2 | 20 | TGCGCCAGCAGCCAAGATCGGGTCGGAGCGGGGGCATTGAACACCGGGGAGCTGTTTTTT | CASSQDRVGAGALNTGELFF
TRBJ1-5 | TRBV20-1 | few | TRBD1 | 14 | TGCAGTGCGCCCGGGACAGGCTTTGACCAGCCCCAGCATTTT | CSAPGTGFDQPQHF
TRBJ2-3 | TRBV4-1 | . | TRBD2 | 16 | TGCGCCAGCAGCCAAGAACTGGCTAGCGGGGGATATACGCAGTATTTT | CASSQELASGGYTQYF
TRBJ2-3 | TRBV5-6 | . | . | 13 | TGTGCCAGCAGCTTGAAGGGGGTAGATACGCAGTATTTT | CASSLKGVDTQYF
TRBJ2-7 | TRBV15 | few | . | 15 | TGTGCCACCAGCAGTGACCAGAGAATGGTCTACGAGCAGTACTTC | CATSSDQRMVYEQYF
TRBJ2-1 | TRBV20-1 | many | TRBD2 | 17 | TGCAGTGCTAGAGGGAGAATTCGGGGGGTCCCTGACGATGAGCAGTTCTTC | CSARGRIRGVPDDEQFF
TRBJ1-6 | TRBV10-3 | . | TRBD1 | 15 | TGTGCCATCAGAGACCGGGACAGCATTAATTCACCCCTCCACTTT | CAIRDRDSINSPLHF
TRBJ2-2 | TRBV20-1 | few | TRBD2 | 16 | TGCAGTGCTACCGGGACTAGCGGGGCGGAAACCGGGGAGCTGTTTTTT | CSATGTSGAETGELFF
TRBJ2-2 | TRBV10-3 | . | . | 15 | TGTGCCATCAAGACGACAGGTTTAAAGTCCGGGGAGCTGTTTTTT | CAIKTTGLKSGELFF
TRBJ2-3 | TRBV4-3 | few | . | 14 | TGCGCCAGCAGCCAAATAGACCTGGCAGATACGCAGTATTTT | CASSQIDLADTQYF
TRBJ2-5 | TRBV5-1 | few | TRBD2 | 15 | TGCGCCAGCAGCTCGGGACTAGCCGGCCGGGAGACCCAGTACTTC | CASSSGLAGRETQYF
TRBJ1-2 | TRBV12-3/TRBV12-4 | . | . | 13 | TGTGCCAGCAGTTTTTCGGGGACCTATGGCTACACCTTC | CASSFSGTYGYTF
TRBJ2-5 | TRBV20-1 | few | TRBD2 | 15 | TGCAGTGCCATTACTAGCGGGGGACCCCAAGAGACCCAGTACTTC | CSAITSGGPQETQYF
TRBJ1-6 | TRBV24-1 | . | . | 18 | TGTGCCACCAGCAATAAGGCGTTTACAGCAGCGAAGAATTCACCCCTCCACTTT | CATSNKAFTAAKNSPLHF
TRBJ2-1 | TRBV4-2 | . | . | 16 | TGTGCCAGCAGCCAAGAGGGGTGGATAGCCGGCAATGAGCAGTTCTTC | CASSQEGWIAGNEQFF
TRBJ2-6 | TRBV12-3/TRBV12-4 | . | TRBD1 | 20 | TGTGCCAGCAGTTCCGGGACAGGGGCAGTCGAGGGCCTTGCGGCCAACGTCCTGACTTTC | CASSSGTGAVEGLAANVLTF
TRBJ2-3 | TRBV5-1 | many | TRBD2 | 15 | TGCGCCAGCAGCTTTGGCGGGGGGGGCGAAGATACGCAGTATTTT | CASSFGGGGEDTQYF
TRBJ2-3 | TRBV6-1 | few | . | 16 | TGTGCCAGCAGTGAATTGGGGGGGCACCGCAGGGATACGCAGTATTTT | CASSELGGHRRDTQYF
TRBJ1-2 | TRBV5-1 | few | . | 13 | TGCGCCAGCAGCTTGGTGGGCAGTCGGGGCTACACCTTC | CASSLVGSRGYTF
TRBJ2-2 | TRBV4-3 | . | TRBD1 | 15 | TGCGCCAGCAGCCAGGATAGAACAGGGGGCGGGGAGCTGTTTTTT | CASSQDRTGGGELFF